These T cell receptor beta chains were read from a single sample in a study of T cell responses to AZD1222 COVID-19 vaccine. Method: immunoSEQ multiplex PCR; TCRdb's copy keeps in-frame clones and lacks some. The table lists about 130,000 clones, 88% of them singletons. This specimen was peripheral blood, taken on day 0 of AZD1222 vaccination. The receptors originated from an adult in good health. CDR3s include the opening cysteine and the closing phenylalanine or tryptophan. A D gene is named only where the DNA matches it firmly. Rows may omit the clone size; those that give it use once, few, many or a size class.

clone_size	v_call	j_call	d_call	cdr3_nt	cdr3_aa
-	TRBV9	TRBJ2-4	TRBD2	TGTGCCAGCAGCGTAGATCAACTAGCGGGGGAAGGGAGCAAAAACATTCAGTACTTC	CASSVDQLAGEGSKNIQYF
-	TRBV27	TRBJ2-7	-	TGTGCCAGCCGGGACCCATCCACCTACGAGCAGTACTTC	CASRDPSTYEQYF
-	TRBV18	TRBJ2-3	-	TGTGCCAGCTCACCAGGGGAAAACACAGATACGCAGTATTTT	CASSPGENTDTQYF
-	TRBV25-1	TRBJ2-1	-	TGTGCCAGCAGTGAATATGGGGAGTACAATGAGCAGTTCTTC	CASSEYGEYNEQFF
-	TRBV28	TRBJ1-1	-	TGTGCCAGCAGACCCGGACCACCGGGCTTTTGGGGGAACACTGAAGCTTTCTTT	CASRPGPPGFWGNTEAFF
-	TRBV3-1/TRBV3-2	TRBJ1-3	-	TGTGCCAGCAGCCAAGACGTGACCTCTGGAAACACCATATATTTT	CASSQDVTSGNTIYF
-	TRBV5-1	TRBJ2-1	TRBD1	TGCGCCAGCAGCCTGGACAGGGCGTACAATGAGCAGTTCTTC	CASSLDRAYNEQFF
few	TRBV7-9	TRBJ2-7	-	TGTGCCAGCAGCTTAGCCACCGGGGGCGGGAGAAGCTGGAATTACGAGCAGTACTTC	CASSLATGGGRSWNYEQYF
-	TRBV24-1	TRBJ2-1	-	TGTGCCACCAGTGATTGGGACAATGAGCAGTTCTTC	CATSDWDNEQFF
-	TRBV7-9	TRBJ2-5	TRBD2	TGTGCCAGCAGCTTGACTAGCCTCGAGACCCAGTACTTC	CASSLTSLETQYF
-	TRBV3-1/TRBV3-2	TRBJ2-7	-	TGTGCCAGCAGCCAAAACCCGTCCCAACGGGCATGGGACGAGCAGTACTTC	CASSQNPSQRAWDEQYF
-	TRBV11-2	TRBJ2-3	-	TGTGCCAGCAGCTTAGAAATAGATACGCAGTATTTT	CASSLEIDTQYF
once	TRBV10-3	TRBJ2-5	TRBD1	TGTGCCATCAGTCAACCGGGACAGGGTGAGACCCAGTACTTC	CAISQPGQGETQYF
-	TRBV30	TRBJ1-1	TRBD1	TGTGCCTGGAGTACACCGGACAGGGGGTTGGGGATGAACACTGAAGCTTTCTTT	CAWSTPDRGLGMNTEAFF
-	TRBV4-1	TRBJ2-5	TRBD2	TGCGCCAGCAGCTCTAGCGGGGCACCGGAGACCCAGTACTTC	CASSSSGAPETQYF
-	TRBV28	TRBJ2-7	TRBD2	TGTGCCAGCACCTCGGGAGGACCTTACGAGCAGTACTTC	CASTSGGPYEQYF
few	TRBV5-1	TRBJ2-2	TRBD1	TGCGCCAGCAGCCCGCCGGGACAGATGTACACCGGGGAGCTGTTTTTT	CASSPPGQMYTGELFF
few	TRBV29-1	TRBJ2-1	-	TGCAGCATTGCGTGGCCGGAAGCCTACAATGAGCAGTTCTTC	CSIAWPEAYNEQFF
-	TRBV4-3	TRBJ2-1	TRBD2	TGCGCCAGCAGCCCGGGTACCTGGGGCGGGGGGGTCTACAATGAGCAGTTCTTC	CASSPGTWGGGVYNEQFF
-	TRBV15	TRBJ1-5	-	TGTGCCACCAGCTTGTATCAGGGGCATCAGCCCCAGCATTTT	CATSLYQGHQPQHF
-	TRBV28	TRBJ2-3	-	TGTGCCAGCAGTTTGCGGGGTACCACAGATACGCAGTATTTT	CASSLRGTTDTQYF
-	TRBV10-3	TRBJ2-2	TRBD2	TGTGCCATCAGTCTCGGCACTAGCGGGGGCACCGGGGAGCTGTTTTTT	CAISLGTSGGTGELFF
-	TRBV27	TRBJ1-1	TRBD1	TGTGCCAGCCGGGACAGCGCCTTCACTGAAGCTTTCTTT	CASRDSAFTEAFF
-	TRBV6-5	TRBJ1-5	-	TGTGCCAGCAGTTACTCGTGGGGGAGCAATCAGCCCCAGCATTTT	CASSYSWGSNQPQHF
-	TRBV27	TRBJ1-1	-	TGTGCCAGCAGGTCCCTCAGGGCTATGAACACTGAAGCTTTCTTT	CASRSLRAMNTEAFF
-	TRBV19	TRBJ1-3	-	TGTGCCAGTAGTATGCGGAAGGGGCAGGGGTTAACTGGAAACACCATATATTTT	CASSMRKGQGLTGNTIYF
-	TRBV28	TRBJ1-6	-	TGTGCCAGCGCCCAAGCCATTCCTAATTCACCCCTCCACTTT	CASAQAIPNSPLHF
few	TRBV19	TRBJ1-2	-	TGTGCCAGCACCCGGGACGGGGAACTCTATGGCTACACCTTC	CASTRDGELYGYTF
-	TRBV9	TRBJ1-3	-	TGTGCCAGCACCGGGGGGTCGGAATCCCACTCTGGAAACACCATATATTTT	CASTGGSESHSGNTIYF
-	TRBV6-5	TRBJ2-7	-	TGTGCCAGCAGTTCGTTAGGAGTCCGCTACGAGCAGTACTTC	CASSSLGVRYEQYF
once	TRBV7-9	TRBJ1-3	-	TGTGCCAGCAGCGGGGACTCCAATCGCTCTGGAAACACCATATATTTT	CASSGDSNRSGNTIYF
-	TRBV5-6	TRBJ1-2	-	TGTGCCAGCAGCCCGGGATCCTATGGCTACACCTTC	CASSPGSYGYTF
-	TRBV5-1	TRBJ2-5	-	TGCGCCAGCAGCTTTCCGGGACTGCAAGAGACCCAGTACTTC	CASSFPGLQETQYF
-	TRBV5-1	TRBJ1-2	TRBD1	TGCGCCAGCAGCCCAGGACAGGGCTATGGCTACACCTTC	CASSPGQGYGYTF
-	TRBV4-1	TRBJ1-5	TRBD1	TGCGCCAGCAGCCAACCTGCCGGGACAGGGGTTGTGATGAGCAATCAGCCCCAGCATTTT	CASSQPAGTGVVMSNQPQHF
-	TRBV5-1	TRBJ1-2	TRBD1	TGCGCCAGCAGCCCGACAGGGGACTATGGCTACACCTTC	CASSPTGDYGYTF
-	TRBV6-1	TRBJ1-2	-	TGTGCCAGCAGTGATAACAGGGACGCCTATGGCTACACCTTC	CASSDNRDAYGYTF
-	TRBV18	TRBJ2-2	TRBD1	TGTGCCAGCTCACCAAGGGACAGAAGCGACACCGGGGAGCTGTTTTTT	CASSPRDRSDTGELFF
-	TRBV19	TRBJ1-2	TRBD1	TGTGCCACCGAGAGGGGGCCCAGCTATGGCTACACCTTC	CATERGPSYGYTF
-	TRBV27	TRBJ2-2	-	TGTGCCAGCAGTGAGATCGGGACTGTCTTTGCGAACACCGGGGAGCTGTTTTTT	CASSEIGTVFANTGELFF
-	TRBV6-1	TRBJ1-1	-	TGTGCCAGCAGTGAACCCGGACGGTCCACTGAAGCTTTCTTT	CASSEPGRSTEAFF
-	TRBV4-1	TRBJ2-7	TRBD1	TGCGCCAGCAGCCTCCAGGGGGACGAGCAGTACTTC	CASSLQGDEQYF
-	TRBV7-3	TRBJ2-6	-	TGTGCCAGCAGCTTATACTCTGGGGCCAACGTCCTGACTTTC	CASSLYSGANVLTF